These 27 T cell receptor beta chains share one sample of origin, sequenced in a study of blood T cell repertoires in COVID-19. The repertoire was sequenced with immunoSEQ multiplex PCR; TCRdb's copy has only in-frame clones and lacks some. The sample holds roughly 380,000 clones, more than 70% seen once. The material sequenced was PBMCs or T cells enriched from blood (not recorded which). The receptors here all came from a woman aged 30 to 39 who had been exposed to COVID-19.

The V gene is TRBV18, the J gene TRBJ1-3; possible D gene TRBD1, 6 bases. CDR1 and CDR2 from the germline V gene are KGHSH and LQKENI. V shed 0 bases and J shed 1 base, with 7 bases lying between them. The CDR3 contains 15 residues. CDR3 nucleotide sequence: TGTGCCAGCTCACCACCTCAGGGGTCTGGAAACACCATATATTTT. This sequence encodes CASSPPQGSGNTIYF.

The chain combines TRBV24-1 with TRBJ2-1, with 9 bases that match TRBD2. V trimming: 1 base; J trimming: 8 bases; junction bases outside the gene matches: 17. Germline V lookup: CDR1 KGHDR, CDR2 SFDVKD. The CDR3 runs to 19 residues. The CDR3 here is CATSDLRAVAGAMVDEQFF. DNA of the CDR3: TGTGCCACCAGTGATTTAAGGGCGGTAGCGGGAGCGATGGTCGATGAGCAGTTCTTC.

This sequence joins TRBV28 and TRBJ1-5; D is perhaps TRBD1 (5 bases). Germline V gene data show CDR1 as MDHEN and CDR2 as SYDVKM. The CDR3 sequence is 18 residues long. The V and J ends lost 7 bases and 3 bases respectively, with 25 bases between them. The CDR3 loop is CASTPGGVGPGNNQPQHF. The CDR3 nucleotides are TGTGCCAGCACTCCTGGAGGGGTAGGCCCAGGGAACAATCAGCCCCAGCATTTT.

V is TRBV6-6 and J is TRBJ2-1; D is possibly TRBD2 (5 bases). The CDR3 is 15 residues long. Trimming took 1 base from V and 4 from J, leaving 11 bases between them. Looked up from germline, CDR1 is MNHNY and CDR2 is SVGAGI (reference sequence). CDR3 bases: TGTGCCAGCAGTTACTTCGCCCCGGGATACAATGAGCAGTTCTTC. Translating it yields CASSYFAPGYNEQFF.

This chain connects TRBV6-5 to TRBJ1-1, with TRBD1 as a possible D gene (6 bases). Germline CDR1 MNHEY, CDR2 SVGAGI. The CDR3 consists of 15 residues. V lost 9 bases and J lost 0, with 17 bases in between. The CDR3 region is CASTTTGNLNTEAFF. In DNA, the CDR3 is TGTGCCAGTACTACTACAGGGAACCTGAACACTGAAGCTTTCTTT.

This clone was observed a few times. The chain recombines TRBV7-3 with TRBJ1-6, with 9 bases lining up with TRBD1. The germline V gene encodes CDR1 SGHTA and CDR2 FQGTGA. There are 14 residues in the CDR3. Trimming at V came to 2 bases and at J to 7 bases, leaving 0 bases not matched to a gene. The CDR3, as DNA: TGTGCCAGCAGCTTAGGGACAGGGAATTCACCCCTCCACTTT. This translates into CASSLGTGNSPLHF.

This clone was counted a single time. The CDR3: CASSSYLTGDSYEQYF. The CDR3 coding sequence is TGTGCCAGCAGCTCCTACCTAACGGGAGACTCCTACGAGCAGTACTTC. J is TRBJ2-7 and V is TRBV5-6; TRBD2 is a possible D gene (6 bases). This CDR3 spans 16 amino acids. V gave up 3 bases and J gave up 0 bases, with 16 bases separating them. Germline V CDR1 and CDR2: SGHDT, YYEEEE.

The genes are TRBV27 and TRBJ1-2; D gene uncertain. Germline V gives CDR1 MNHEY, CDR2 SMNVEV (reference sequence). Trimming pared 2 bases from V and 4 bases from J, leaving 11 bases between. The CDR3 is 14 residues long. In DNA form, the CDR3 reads TGTGCCAGCAGTTTAGGAGGGCGGTCCTATGGCTACACCTTC. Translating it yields CASSLGGRSYGYTF.

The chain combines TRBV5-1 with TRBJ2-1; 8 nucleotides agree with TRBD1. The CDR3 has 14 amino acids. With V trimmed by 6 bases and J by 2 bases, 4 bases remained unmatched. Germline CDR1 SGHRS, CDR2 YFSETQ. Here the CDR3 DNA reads TGCGCCAGCATGGGGACAGGTACCTACAATGAGCAGTTCTTC. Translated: CASMGTGTYNEQFF.

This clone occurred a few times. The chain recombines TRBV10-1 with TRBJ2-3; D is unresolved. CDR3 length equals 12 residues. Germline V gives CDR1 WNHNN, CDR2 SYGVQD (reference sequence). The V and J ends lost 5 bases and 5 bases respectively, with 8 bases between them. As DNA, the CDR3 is TGCGCCAGCAGTCCGAACAGAGATACGCAGTATTTT. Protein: CASSPNRDTQYF.

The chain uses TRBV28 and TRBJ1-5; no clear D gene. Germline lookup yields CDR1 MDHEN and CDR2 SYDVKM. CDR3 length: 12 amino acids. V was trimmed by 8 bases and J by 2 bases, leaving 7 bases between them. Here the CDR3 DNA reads TGTGCCAGCGACCGGGGCAATCAGCCCCAGCATTTT. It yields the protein CASDRGNQPQHF.

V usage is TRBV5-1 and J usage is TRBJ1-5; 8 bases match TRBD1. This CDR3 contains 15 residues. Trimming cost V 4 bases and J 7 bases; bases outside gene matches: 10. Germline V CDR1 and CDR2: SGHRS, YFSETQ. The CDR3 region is CASSPGDRFGQPQHF. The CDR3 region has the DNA TGCGCCAGCAGCCCGGGGGACAGGTTTGGGCAGCCCCAGCATTTT. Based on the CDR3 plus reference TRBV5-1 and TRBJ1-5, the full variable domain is KAGVTQTPRYLIKTRGQQVTLSCSPISGHRSVSWYQQTPGQGLQFLFEYFSETQRNKGNFPGRFSGRQFSNSRSEMNVSTLELGDSALYLCASSPGDRFGQPQHFGDGTRLSIL.

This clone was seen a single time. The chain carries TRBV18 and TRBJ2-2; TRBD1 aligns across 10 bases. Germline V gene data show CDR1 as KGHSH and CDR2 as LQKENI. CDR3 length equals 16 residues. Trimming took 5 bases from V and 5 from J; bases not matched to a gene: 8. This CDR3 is CASSSTGQGGTGELFF. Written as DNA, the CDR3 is TGTGCCAGCTCATCAACCGGACAGGGGGGAACCGGGGAGCTGTTTTTT.

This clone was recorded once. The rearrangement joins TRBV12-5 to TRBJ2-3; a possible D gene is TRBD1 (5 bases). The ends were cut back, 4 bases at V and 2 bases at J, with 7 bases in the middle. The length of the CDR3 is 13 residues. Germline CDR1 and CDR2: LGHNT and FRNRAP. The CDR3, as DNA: TGTGCTAGTGGTTCAGGGCCCACAGATACGCAGTATTTT. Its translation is CASGSGPTDTQYF.

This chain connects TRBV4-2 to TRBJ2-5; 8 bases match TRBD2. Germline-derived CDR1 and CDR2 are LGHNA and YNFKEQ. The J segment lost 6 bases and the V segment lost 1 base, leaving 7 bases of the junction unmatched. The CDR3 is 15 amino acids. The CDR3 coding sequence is TGTGCCAGCAGCCAAGGGGATCCGGGAGGGAAGACCCAGTACTTC. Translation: CASSQGDPGGKTQYF.

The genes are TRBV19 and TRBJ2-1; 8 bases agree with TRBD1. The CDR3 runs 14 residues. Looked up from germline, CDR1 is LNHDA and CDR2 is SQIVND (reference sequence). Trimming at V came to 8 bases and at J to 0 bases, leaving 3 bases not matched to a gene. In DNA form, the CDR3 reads TGTGCCAGTCGGGACAGGAGCTCCTACAATGAGCAGTTCTTC. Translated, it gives CASRDRSSYNEQFF.

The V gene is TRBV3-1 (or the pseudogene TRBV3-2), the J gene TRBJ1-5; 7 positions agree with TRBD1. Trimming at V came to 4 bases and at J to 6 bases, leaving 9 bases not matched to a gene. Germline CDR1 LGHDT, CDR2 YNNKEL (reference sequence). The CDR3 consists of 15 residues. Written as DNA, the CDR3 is TGTGCCAGCAGCCGGTCACAGGGGATTGGTCAGCCCCAGCATTTT. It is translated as CASSRSQGIGQPQHF.

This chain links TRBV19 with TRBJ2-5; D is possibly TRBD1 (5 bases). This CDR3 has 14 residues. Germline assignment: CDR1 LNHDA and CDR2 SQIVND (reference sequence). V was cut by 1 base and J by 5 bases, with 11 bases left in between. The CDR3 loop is CASSIGRDRETQYF. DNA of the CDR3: TGTGCCAGTAGTATAGGCAGGGATAGGGAGACCCAGTACTTC.

This chain's CDR3 is CASSDRHPGNTIYF. The CDR3 DNA reads TGTGCCAGCAGTGACAGGCACCCTGGAAACACCATATATTTT. The chain couples TRBV2 to TRBJ1-3; no clear D gene. The CDR3 has 14 residues. Per the germline V gene, CDR1 is SNHLY and CDR2 is FYNNEI. V lost 3 bases to trimming and J lost 2 bases, with 8 bases between them. The full variable domain, its missing parts supplied by reference TRBV2 and TRBJ1-3, is EPEVTQTPSHQVTQMGQEVILRCVPISNHLYFYWYRQILGQKVEFLVSFYNNEISEKSEIFDDQFSVERPDGSNFTLKIRSTKLEDSAMYFCASSDRHPGNTIYFGEGSWLTVV.

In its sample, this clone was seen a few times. The CDR3 loop is CASSILAVF. The CDR3 region has the DNA TGTGCCAGCAGCATACTAGCGGTCTTT. V is TRBV21-1 and J is TRBJ2-3; whether TRBD2, the table's D call, matches the DNA was not checked. TRBV21-1 is classified as a pseudogene. The CDR3 covers 9 residues.

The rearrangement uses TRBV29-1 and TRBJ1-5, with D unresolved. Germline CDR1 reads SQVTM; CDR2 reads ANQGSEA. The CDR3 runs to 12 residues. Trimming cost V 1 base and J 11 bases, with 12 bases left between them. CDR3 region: CSVEVAGSAQHF. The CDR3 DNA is TGCAGCGTTGAAGTGGCCGGGTCGGCCCAGCATTTT.

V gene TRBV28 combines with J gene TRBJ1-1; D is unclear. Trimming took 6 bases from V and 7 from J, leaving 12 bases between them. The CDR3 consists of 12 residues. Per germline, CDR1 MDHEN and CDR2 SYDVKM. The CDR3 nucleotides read TGTGCCAGCAGGATGGCTCACTATGAAGCTTTCTTT. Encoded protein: CASRMAHYEAFF.

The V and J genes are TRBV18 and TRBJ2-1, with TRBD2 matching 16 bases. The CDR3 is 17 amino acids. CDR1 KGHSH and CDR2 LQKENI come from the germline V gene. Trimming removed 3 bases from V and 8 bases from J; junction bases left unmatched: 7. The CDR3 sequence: CASSPQGLAGGPYEQFF. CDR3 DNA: TGTGCCAGCTCACCCCAGGGACTAGCGGGAGGGCCCTATGAGCAGTTCTTC.

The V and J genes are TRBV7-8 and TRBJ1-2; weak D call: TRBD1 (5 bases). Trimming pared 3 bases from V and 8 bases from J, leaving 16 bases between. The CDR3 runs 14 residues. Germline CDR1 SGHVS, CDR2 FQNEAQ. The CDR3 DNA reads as TGTGCCAGCAGCTTTGGCCGGGGGGAAGGGGGCTACACCTTC. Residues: CASSFGRGEGGYTF. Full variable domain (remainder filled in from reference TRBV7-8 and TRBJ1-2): GAGVSQSPRYKVAKRGQDVALRCDPISGHVSLFWYQQALGQGPEFLTYFQNEAQLDKSGLPSDRFFAERPEGSVSTLKIQRTQQEDSAVYLCASSFGRGEGGYTFGSGTRLTVV.

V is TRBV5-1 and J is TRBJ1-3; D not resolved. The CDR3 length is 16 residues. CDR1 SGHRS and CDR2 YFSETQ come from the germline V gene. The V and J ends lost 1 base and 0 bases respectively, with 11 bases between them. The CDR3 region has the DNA TGCGCCAGCAGCTTGTATACAGCTGACTCTGGAAACACCATATATTTT. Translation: CASSLYTADSGNTIYF. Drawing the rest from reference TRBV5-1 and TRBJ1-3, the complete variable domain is KAGVTQTPRYLIKTRGQQVTLSCSPISGHRSVSWYQQTPGQGLQFLFEYFSETQRNKGNFPGRFSGRQFSNSRSEMNVSTLELGDSALYLCASSLYTADSGNTIYFGEGSWLTVV.

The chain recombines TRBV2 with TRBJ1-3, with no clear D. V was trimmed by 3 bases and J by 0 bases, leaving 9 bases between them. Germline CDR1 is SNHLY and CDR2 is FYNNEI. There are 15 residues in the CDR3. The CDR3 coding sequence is TGTGCCAGCAGTGATTACAGCTACTCTGGAAACACCATATATTTT. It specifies CASSDYSYSGNTIYF.

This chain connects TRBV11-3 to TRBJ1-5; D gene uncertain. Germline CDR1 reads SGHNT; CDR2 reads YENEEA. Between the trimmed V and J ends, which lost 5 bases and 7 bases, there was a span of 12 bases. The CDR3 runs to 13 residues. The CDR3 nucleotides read TGTGCCAGCAGCCTCAGTGCGGAACAGCCCCAGCATTTT. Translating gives CASSLSAEQPQHF. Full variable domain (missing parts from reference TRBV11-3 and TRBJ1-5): EAGVVQSPRYKIIEKKQPVAFWCNPISGHNTLYWYLQNLGQGPELLIRYENEEAVDDSQLPKDRFSAERLKGVDSTLKIQPAELGDSAVYLCASSLSAEQPQHFGDGTRLSIL.